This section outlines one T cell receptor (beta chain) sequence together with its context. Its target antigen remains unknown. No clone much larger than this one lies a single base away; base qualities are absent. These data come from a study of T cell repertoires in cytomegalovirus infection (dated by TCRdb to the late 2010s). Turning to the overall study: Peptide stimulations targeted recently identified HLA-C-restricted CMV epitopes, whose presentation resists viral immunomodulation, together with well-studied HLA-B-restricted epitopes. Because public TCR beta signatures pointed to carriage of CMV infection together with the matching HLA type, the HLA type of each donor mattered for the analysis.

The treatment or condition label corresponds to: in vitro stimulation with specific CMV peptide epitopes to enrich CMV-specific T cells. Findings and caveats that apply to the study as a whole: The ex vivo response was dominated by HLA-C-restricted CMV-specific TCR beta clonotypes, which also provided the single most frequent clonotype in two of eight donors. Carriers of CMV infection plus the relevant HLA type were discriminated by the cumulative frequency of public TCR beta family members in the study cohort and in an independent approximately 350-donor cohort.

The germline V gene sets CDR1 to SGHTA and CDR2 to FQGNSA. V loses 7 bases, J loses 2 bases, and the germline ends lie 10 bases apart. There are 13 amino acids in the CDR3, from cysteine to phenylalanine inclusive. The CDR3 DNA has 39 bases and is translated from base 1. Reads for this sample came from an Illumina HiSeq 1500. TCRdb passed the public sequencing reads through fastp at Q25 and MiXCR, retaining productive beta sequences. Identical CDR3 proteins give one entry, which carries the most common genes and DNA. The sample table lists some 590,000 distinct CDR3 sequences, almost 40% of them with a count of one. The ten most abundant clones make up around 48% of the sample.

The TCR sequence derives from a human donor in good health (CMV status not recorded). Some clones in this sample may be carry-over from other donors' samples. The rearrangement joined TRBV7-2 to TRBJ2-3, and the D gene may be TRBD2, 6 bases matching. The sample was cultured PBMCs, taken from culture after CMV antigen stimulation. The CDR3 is CASKGGNTDTQYF. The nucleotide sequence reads TGTGCCAGCAAGGGCGGGAACACAGATACGCAGTATTTT.